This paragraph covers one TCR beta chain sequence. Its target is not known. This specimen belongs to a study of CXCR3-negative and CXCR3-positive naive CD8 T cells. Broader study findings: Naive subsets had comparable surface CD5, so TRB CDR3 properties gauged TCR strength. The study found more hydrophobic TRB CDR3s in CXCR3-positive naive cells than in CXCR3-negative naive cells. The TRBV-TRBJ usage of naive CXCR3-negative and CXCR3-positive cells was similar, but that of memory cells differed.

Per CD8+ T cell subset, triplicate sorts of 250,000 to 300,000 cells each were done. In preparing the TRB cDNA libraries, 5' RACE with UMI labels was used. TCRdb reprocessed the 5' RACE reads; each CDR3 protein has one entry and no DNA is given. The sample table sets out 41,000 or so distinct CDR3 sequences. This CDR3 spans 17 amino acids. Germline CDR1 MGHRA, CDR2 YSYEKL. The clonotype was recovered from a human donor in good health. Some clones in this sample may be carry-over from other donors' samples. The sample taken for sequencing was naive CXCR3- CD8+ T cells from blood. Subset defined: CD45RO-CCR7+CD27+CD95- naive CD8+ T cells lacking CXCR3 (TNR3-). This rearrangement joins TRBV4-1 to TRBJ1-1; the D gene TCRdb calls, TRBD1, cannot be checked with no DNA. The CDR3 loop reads CASSQDQSPPGGTEAFF.